The rows below give T cell receptor beta chains drawn from one sample of a study of T cell changes during pregnancy in multiple sclerosis. The table came from immunoSEQ multiplex PCR; TCRdb's copy has only in-frame clones and leaves some out. Of tens of thousands of clones listed, just over 90% are singletons. The sample consisted of peripheral blood, taken in the second trimester of pregnancy. These receptors came from a female donor with multiple sclerosis, enrolled in a pregnancy study. Both conserved end residues are part of each CDR3. D genes are given only for firm matches. For some rows the clone size is stated as once, few or many, or as a class when expanded; others skip it.

J gene: TRBJ2-1; D gene: TRBD2; clone size: NA; V gene: TRBV10-2; CDR3 protein: CASSASGDGGEQFF
J gene: TRBJ1-2; D gene: NA; clone size: NA; V gene: TRBV7-9; CDR3 protein: CASSPPWSESGYTF
J gene: TRBJ1-1; D gene: TRBD1; clone size: NA; V gene: TRBV13; CDR3 protein: CASSLPQGIDTEAFF
J gene: TRBJ2-2; D gene: NA; clone size: NA; V gene: TRBV7-2; CDR3 protein: CASSLAGATGELFF
J gene: TRBJ2-5; D gene: TRBD1; clone size: NA; V gene: TRBV6-6; CDR3 protein: CASSRSGGGRLETQYF
J gene: TRBJ2-5; D gene: TRBD1; clone size: NA; V gene: TRBV7-7; CDR3 protein: CASSLGDRTQETQYF
J gene: TRBJ2-7; D gene: NA; clone size: NA; V gene: TRBV19; CDR3 protein: CASSIGGSSPKNEQYF
J gene: TRBJ2-7; D gene: NA; clone size: NA; V gene: TRBV6-6; CDR3 protein: CASSLSPTLYEQYF
J gene: NA; D gene: TRBD1; clone size: once; V gene: TRBV5-6; CDR3 protein: CASSRGQGNEQYF
J gene: TRBJ1-4; D gene: NA; clone size: NA; V gene: TRBV2; CDR3 protein: CASSEAHSGGDLFF
J gene: TRBJ2-3; D gene: NA; clone size: NA; V gene: TRBV13; CDR3 protein: CASSSRGDTQYF
J gene: TRBJ2-3; D gene: TRBD2; clone size: NA; V gene: TRBV28; CDR3 protein: CASSRPITSGPSDTQYF
J gene: TRBJ2-5; D gene: TRBD2; clone size: NA; V gene: TRBV9; CDR3 protein: CASSPFGGGETQYF
J gene: TRBJ1-1; D gene: NA; clone size: few; V gene: TRBV27; CDR3 protein: CASRPGQRLRNTEAFF
J gene: TRBJ1-1; D gene: NA; clone size: NA; V gene: TRBV7-9; CDR3 protein: CASSLERVVTEAFF
J gene: TRBJ2-5; D gene: TRBD1; clone size: NA; V gene: TRBV6-1; CDR3 protein: CASSELWTGGILETQYF
J gene: TRBJ1-5; D gene: NA; clone size: NA; V gene: TRBV18; CDR3 protein: CASSPRVNQPQHF
J gene: TRBJ2-1; D gene: NA; clone size: NA; V gene: TRBV5-1; CDR3 protein: CASSAFGGDNEQFF
J gene: TRBJ1-2; D gene: NA; clone size: NA; V gene: TRBV2; CDR3 protein: CASSSQGPNYGYTF
J gene: TRBJ2-5; D gene: NA; clone size: once; V gene: TRBV5-6; CDR3 protein: CASSPEGIGQETQYF
J gene: TRBJ1-4; D gene: NA; clone size: NA; V gene: TRBV2; CDR3 protein: CASSGIGELFF
J gene: TRBJ2-7; D gene: NA; clone size: NA; V gene: TRBV6-5; CDR3 protein: CASSRAAGDTWEQYF
J gene: TRBJ2-7; D gene: TRBD1; clone size: NA; V gene: TRBV7-3; CDR3 protein: CASSLGTGAEQYF
J gene: TRBJ2-7; D gene: NA; clone size: NA; V gene: TRBV6-6; CDR3 protein: CASSPTYSYEQYF
J gene: TRBJ2-5; D gene: TRBD2; clone size: NA; V gene: TRBV5-1; CDR3 protein: CASTGTRKETQYF
J gene: TRBJ2-2; D gene: NA; clone size: NA; V gene: TRBV5-4; CDR3 protein: CASSLGGGQAGELFF
J gene: TRBJ1-2; D gene: NA; clone size: NA; V gene: TRBV7-9; CDR3 protein: CASSSSGYGYTF
J gene: TRBJ2-1; D gene: TRBD1; clone size: once; V gene: TRBV7-3; CDR3 protein: CASSDIQTGQGVVKRYNEQFF
J gene: TRBJ1-1; D gene: TRBD1; clone size: NA; V gene: TRBV6-5; CDR3 protein: CASSPRQGGAFF
J gene: TRBJ2-5; D gene: TRBD2; clone size: NA; V gene: TRBV7-8; CDR3 protein: CASSSGRLAGAEETQYF
J gene: TRBJ2-7; D gene: TRBD2; clone size: NA; V gene: TRBV6-6; CDR3 protein: CASGLADKYEQYF
J gene: TRBJ2-2; D gene: NA; clone size: NA; V gene: TRBV4-1; CDR3 protein: CASSQVGTGELFF
J gene: TRBJ1-4; D gene: NA; clone size: NA; V gene: TRBV7-2; CDR3 protein: CASSLDRANEKLFF
J gene: TRBJ2-7; D gene: NA; clone size: NA; V gene: TRBV30; CDR3 protein: CAWSPRGVQSEQYF
J gene: TRBJ2-1; D gene: TRBD1; clone size: NA; V gene: TRBV7-8; CDR3 protein: CASRDHQGDEQFF
J gene: TRBJ1-1; D gene: TRBD1; clone size: NA; V gene: TRBV5-1; CDR3 protein: CASSHKQGAVGGAFF
J gene: TRBJ2-7; D gene: TRBD2; clone size: NA; V gene: TRBV29-1; CDR3 protein: CSVERFERGGWEQYF
J gene: TRBJ2-1; D gene: TRBD1; clone size: NA; V gene: TRBV29-1; CDR3 protein: CSVTGTGAVDEQFF
J gene: TRBJ2-3; D gene: NA; clone size: NA; V gene: TRBV20-1; CDR3 protein: CSARRDTQYF
J gene: TRBJ1-2; D gene: NA; clone size: NA; V gene: TRBV11-2; CDR3 protein: CASSLTDLNYGYTF
J gene: TRBJ2-1; D gene: TRBD2; clone size: NA; V gene: TRBV13; CDR3 protein: CASSLSGLAEYNEQFF
J gene: TRBJ1-1; D gene: NA; clone size: NA; V gene: TRBV6-6; CDR3 protein: CAGTTGGTEAFF
J gene: TRBJ2-3; D gene: TRBD2; clone size: NA; V gene: TRBV5-1; CDR3 protein: CASSSGTGLVVRLTDTQYF
J gene: TRBJ1-6; D gene: NA; clone size: few; V gene: TRBV21-1; CDR3 protein: CASSRQGFNSPLHF
J gene: TRBJ2-7; D gene: TRBD1; clone size: NA; V gene: TRBV4-1; CDR3 protein: CASSPGTGGFEQYF
J gene: TRBJ2-7; D gene: TRBD2; clone size: NA; V gene: TRBV27; CDR3 protein: CASSKGTSGQYEQYF
J gene: TRBJ1-2; D gene: NA; clone size: NA; V gene: TRBV5-6; CDR3 protein: CASSSGQGHGYTF
J gene: TRBJ2-5; D gene: NA; clone size: once; V gene: TRBV4-2; CDR3 protein: CASSQVRGQSQETQYF
J gene: TRBJ2-7; D gene: TRBD1; clone size: NA; V gene: TRBV13; CDR3 protein: CASSAGTAVYF
J gene: TRBJ2-3; D gene: TRBD1; clone size: NA; V gene: TRBV6-5; CDR3 protein: CASRSGTGGTDTQYF
J gene: TRBJ2-7; D gene: TRBD2; clone size: NA; V gene: TRBV9; CDR3 protein: CASSPRLAGSSYEQYF
J gene: TRBJ2-7; D gene: NA; clone size: NA; V gene: TRBV5-1; CDR3 protein: CASSFGPGVSSYEQYF
J gene: TRBJ1-3; D gene: TRBD1; clone size: NA; V gene: TRBV9; CDR3 protein: CASSVDQGQGTGNTIYF
J gene: TRBJ2-1; D gene: NA; clone size: NA; V gene: TRBV4-2; CDR3 protein: CASSQALFEGGDNEQFF
J gene: TRBJ2-5; D gene: NA; clone size: NA; V gene: TRBV7-3; CDR3 protein: CASSSNGQIGETQYF